The rows below give T cell receptor beta chains drawn from one sample of a study of T cell repertoires in cytomegalovirus infection. TCRdb fed the reads into MiXCR, producing one record per CDR3 protein. The table has roughly 250,000 distinct CDR3 sequences, approximately 13% seen once. Sequencing was performed on PBMCs. These receptor sequences come from a human donor in good health (CMV status not recorded). Some clones in this sample may be carry-over from other donors' samples. The CDR3 runs from the conserved cysteine through the conserved F or W. The order of the fields is D gene, clone size, V gene, J gene, CDR3 protein, CDR3 DNA. The D gene is left open where the match is weak. Clone size appears in some rows only: once, few, many, or a class for an expanded clone.

TRBD2	many	TRBV6-1	TRBJ2-3	CASSVLAGGNPDTQYF	TGTGCCAGCAGTGTCCTAGCGGGAGGTAATCCAGATACGCAGTATTTT
NA	many	TRBV11-2	TRBJ1-6	CASSYYGLGSDYSPLHF	TGTGCCAGCAGTTACTACGGTTTGGGCAGTGACTATTCACCCCTCCACTTT
TRBD1	NA	TRBV27	TRBJ1-2	CASSLGTGSDGYTF	TGTGCCAGCAGTTTAGGGACAGGGAGTGACGGCTACACCTTC
NA	few	TRBV18	TRBJ1-1	CASSTGDLEAFF	TGTGCCAGCTCCACCGGTGACCTTGAAGCTTTCTTT
NA	many	TRBV11-2	TRBJ2-7	CASSLGGQFYEQYF	TGTGCCAGCAGCTTAGGGGGTCAGTTCTACGAGCAGTACTTC
NA	NA	TRBV28	TRBJ2-1	CASSPPGPSRGNEQFF	TGTGCCAGCAGTCCCCCCGGACCCTCTCGAGGGAATGAGCAGTTCTTC
NA	many	TRBV3-1	TRBJ1-2	CASSQVRKHGYTF	TGTGCCAGCAGCCAAGTCCGGAAACATGGCTACACCTTC
TRBD1	few	TRBV19	TRBJ1-4	CASKNPGQGSEKLFF	TGTGCCAGTAAGAACCCCGGACAGGGCTCCGAAAAACTGTTTTTT
TRBD1	many	TRBV7-2	TRBJ1-3	CASSFIDRVGNTIYF	TGTGCCAGCAGCTTCATCGACAGGGTGGGAAACACCATATATTTT
NA	many	TRBV7-2	TRBJ2-5	CASSLVAGALETQYF	TGTGCCAGCAGCTTAGTGGCAGGGGCGCTCGAGACCCAGTACTTC
NA	many	TRBV7-2	TRBJ2-3	CASRALSSTDTQYF	TGTGCCAGCCGGGCCTTAAGCAGCACAGATACGCAGTATTTT
TRBD2	few	TRBV25-1	TRBJ2-1	CASSEGLRAGGEFF	TGTGCCAGCAGTGAGGGCCTAAGAGCGGGGGGGGAGTTCTTC
TRBD2	many	TRBV6-2/TRBV6-3	TRBJ2-5	CASRPSGGETQYF	TGTGCCAGCAGGCCCTCGGGGGGGGAGACCCAGTACTTC
TRBD2	few	TRBV11-3	TRBJ2-3	CASGPAGGTDTQYF	TGTGCCAGCGGCCCAGCGGGAGGTACAGATACGCAGTATTTT
TRBD2	NA	TRBV20-1	TRBJ2-5	CSASLTSGGETQYF	TGCAGTGCTAGTCTCACTAGCGGAGGAGAGACCCAGTACTTC
TRBD1	NA	TRBV6-6	TRBJ1-1	CASSYSSPAQIQGRRTEAFF	TGTGCCAGCAGTTACTCGAGTCCAGCTCAGATACAGGGGCGTAGGACTGAAGCTTTCTTT
NA	many	TRBV7-2	TRBJ1-1	CASSLVPQGTEAFF	TGTGCCAGCAGCTTAGTCCCACAGGGCACTGAAGCTTTCTTT
TRBD1	many	TRBV28	TRBJ2-7	CASSLPGTATYEQYF	TGTGCCAGCAGTTTACCCGGGACAGCGACCTACGAGCAGTACTTC
NA	many	TRBV6-2/TRBV6-3	TRBJ2-2	CASTPIRGRGTGELFF	TGTGCCAGCACCCCCATTCGGGGGCGCGGCACCGGGGAGCTGTTTTTT
NA	few	TRBV4-2	TRBJ2-7	CASSPEAGLIHEQYF	TGTGCCAGCAGCCCTGAGGCGGGACTTATCCACGAGCAGTACTTC
NA	NA	TRBV5-1	TRBJ2-1	CASSWEAVAYNEQFF	TGCGCCAGCAGCTGGGAAGCGGTCGCCTACAATGAGCAGTTCTTC
TRBD2	few	TRBV19	TRBJ2-2	CASSIDASGSRTGELFF	TGTGCCAGTAGTATAGATGCTAGCGGGAGTAGGACCGGGGAGCTGTTTTTT
NA	few	TRBV12-3/TRBV12-4	TRBJ1-1	CASSLGRGGGNTEAFF	TGTGCCAGCAGTTTAGGACGCGGAGGTGGGAACACTGAAGCTTTCTTT
TRBD1	many	TRBV20-1	TRBJ1-5	CSADPGQGLDQPQHF	TGCAGTGCCGATCCGGGACAGGGTTTAGATCAGCCCCAGCATTTT
TRBD1	many	TRBV5-6	TRBJ1-1	CASGSQGGNTEAFF	TGTGCCAGCGGTTCACAGGGGGGGAACACTGAAGCTTTCTTT
NA	NA	TRBV19	TRBJ2-1	CASIEGGRPPYEQFF	TGTGCCAGTATTGAAGGGGGGAGGCCTCCCTATGAGCAGTTCTTC
NA	many	TRBV6-2/TRBV6-3	TRBJ2-7	CASSYPFGGQTYEQYF	TGTGCCAGCAGTTACCCGTTCGGGGGACAGACCTACGAGCAGTACTTC
TRBD1	NA	TRBV5-1	TRBJ2-2	CASSLGQGHTGELFF	TGCGCCAGCAGCCTGGGACAGGGGCACACCGGGGAGCTGTTTTTT
TRBD1	many	TRBV7-2	TRBJ1-1	CASSQGAVNTEAFF	TGTGCCAGCAGTCAGGGGGCGGTGAACACTGAAGCTTTCTTT
TRBD2	few	TRBV6-6	TRBJ2-5	CASRIQGTSLRETQYF	TGTGCCAGCAGAATACAGGGGACTAGCCTTCGGGAGACCCAGTACTTC